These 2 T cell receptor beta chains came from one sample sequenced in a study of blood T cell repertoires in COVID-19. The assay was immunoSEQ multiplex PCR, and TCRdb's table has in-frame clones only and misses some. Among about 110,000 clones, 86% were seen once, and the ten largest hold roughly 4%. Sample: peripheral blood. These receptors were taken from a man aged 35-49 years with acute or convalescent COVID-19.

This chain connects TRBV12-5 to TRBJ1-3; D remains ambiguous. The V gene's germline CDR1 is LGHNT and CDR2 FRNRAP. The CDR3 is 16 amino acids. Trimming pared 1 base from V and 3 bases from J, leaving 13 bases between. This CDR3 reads CASGLALQGSGNTIYF. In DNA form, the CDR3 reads TGTGCTAGTGGTTTGGCCTTACAAGGGAGTGGAAACACCATATATTTT.

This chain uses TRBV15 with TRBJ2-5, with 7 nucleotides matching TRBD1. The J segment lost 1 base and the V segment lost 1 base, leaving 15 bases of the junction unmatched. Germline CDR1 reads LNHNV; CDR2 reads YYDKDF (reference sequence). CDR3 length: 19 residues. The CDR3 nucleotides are TGTGCCACCAGCAGAGGTCAGGTGGGGTGGGACAGCTCCCAAGAGACCCAGTACTTC. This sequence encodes CATSRGQVGWDSSQETQYF.